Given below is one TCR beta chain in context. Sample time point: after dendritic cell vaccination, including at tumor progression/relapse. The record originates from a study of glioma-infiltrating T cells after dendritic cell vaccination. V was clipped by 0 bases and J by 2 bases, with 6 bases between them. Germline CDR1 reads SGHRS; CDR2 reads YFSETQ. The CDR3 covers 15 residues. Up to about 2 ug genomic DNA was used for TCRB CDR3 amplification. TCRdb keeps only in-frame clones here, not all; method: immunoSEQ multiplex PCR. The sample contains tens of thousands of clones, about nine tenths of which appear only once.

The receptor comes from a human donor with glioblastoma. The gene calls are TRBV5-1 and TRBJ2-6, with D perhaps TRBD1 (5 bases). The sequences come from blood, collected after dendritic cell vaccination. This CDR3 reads CASSLETAGANVLTF. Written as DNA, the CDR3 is TGCGCCAGCAGCTTGGAGACAGCTGGGGCCAACGTCCTGACTTTC.